This is a list of T cell receptor beta chains from one sample in a study of pediatric ulcerative colitis. Sequencing was performed with immunoSEQ multiplex PCR; in TCRdb, only in-frame clones are kept and a portion is missing. The data contain about 32,000 clones, roughly four fifths of them singletons. Sequencing was performed on blood. Receptors were obtained from a boy younger than 18 with severe ulcerative colitis. Both conserved end residues are part of each CDR3. A D gene is named only where the DNA matches it firmly. The size of a clone is reported for some rows only, either as once, few or many, or as a class for expanded clones.

j_call d_call clone_size v_call cdr3_nt cdr3_aa
TRBJ1-4 . . TRBV7-9 TGTGCCAGCAGCCCGCAAATCGGGGAAAAACTGTTTTTT CASSPQIGEKLFF
TRBJ2-1 TRBD2 . TRBV5-6 TGTGCCAGCAGCTTGGGCGGCGGGAGCTCCTACAATGAGCAGTTCTTC CASSLGGGSSYNEQFF
TRBJ2-5 . . TRBV7-2 TGTGCCAGCAGCTTATCCGGAGCGACCCAGTACTTC CASSLSGATQYF
TRBJ1-2 TRBD1 few TRBV19 TGTGCCAGTAGTACGGACAGGGGGCCCTATGGCTACACCTTC CASSTDRGPYGYTF
TRBJ1-1 . . TRBV6-5 TGTGCCAGCTCGTGGGGGCAGAACACTGAAGCTTTCTTT CASSWGQNTEAFF
TRBJ2-7 . . TRBV30 TGTGCCTGGAGTAGCTCAGGGAACGAGCAGTACTTC CAWSSSGNEQYF
TRBJ1-1 . . TRBV2 TGTGCCAGCAGTTACGACATCACTCAGGGAGCTTTCTTT CASSYDITQGAFF
TRBJ1-1 . . TRBV19 TGTGCCAGCACCGTCCGGGGGGGAAACACTGAAGCTTTCTTT CASTVRGGNTEAFF
TRBJ2-1 . . TRBV30 TGTGCCTGGAGTGTAGAAGGGGCTATCAATGAGCAGTTCTTC CAWSVEGAINEQFF
TRBJ1-1 . once TRBV9 TGTGCCAGCAGCGTAGGGGGAATGAACACTGAAGCTTTCTTT CASSVGGMNTEAFF
TRBJ1-2 . . TRBV5-4 TGTGCCAGCAGCGACTACTATGGCTACACCTTC CASSDYYGYTF
TRBJ1-1 . . TRBV4-3 TGCGCCAGCAGCCAAGATGTTGTGGGTACTGAAGCTTTCTTT CASSQDVVGTEAFF
TRBJ1-6 . . TRBV4-3 TGCGCCAGCAGCCAGGGACAAAAGGATTCACCCCTCCACTTT CASSQGQKDSPLHF
TRBJ1-1 . once TRBV11-2 TGTGCCAGCAGCTTAGAGAAAGGGGCCGCTGAAGCTTTCTTT CASSLEKGAAEAFF
TRBJ1-1 . once TRBV6-5 TGTGCCAGCAGTTACTCCGGTCGGGCAGCTGAAGCTTTCTTT CASSYSGRAAEAFF
TRBJ1-1 . . TRBV6-1 TGTGCCAGCAGTGAACTACGGGGATGGACTGAAGCTTTCTTT CASSELRGWTEAFF
TRBJ2-1 TRBD2 . TRBV7-6 TGTGCCAGCAGCTTTCCGAGTAGCGGGGGGGTTCTCTCCTACAATGAGCAGTTCTTC CASSFPSSGGVLSYNEQFF
TRBJ2-5 . . TRBV14 TGTGCCAGCAGCCAAGATCCAATGGCAGTCGGCCAAGAGACCCAGTACTTC CASSQDPMAVGQETQYF
TRBJ1-1 . . TRBV27 TGTGCCAGCAGTTTCCGGCCGAACACTGAAGCTTTCTTT CASSFRPNTEAFF
TRBJ2-3 . . TRBV12-5 TGTGCTAGTGGTTTGGCAGATACGCAGTATTTT CASGLADTQYF
TRBJ2-7 . . TRBV7-8 TGTGCCAGCAGACCCAGCGGGTACTCCTACGAGCAGTACTTC CASRPSGYSYEQYF
TRBJ2-1 . few TRBV6-5 TGTGCCAGCAGTTATTTGGCGGGCGGGGATGAGCAGTTCTTC CASSYLAGGDEQFF
TRBJ1-3 . . TRBV6-4 TGTGCCACCCCCCGCAGGGTGGGAAACACCATATATTTT CATPRRVGNTIYF
TRBJ2-5 . . TRBV6-1 TGTGCCAGCAGTGGGCACGTAGGGGGGTACTTC CASSGHVGGYF
TRBJ2-1 . . TRBV7-9 TGTGCCAGCAGCTTAGTGACAGACGGGTACAATGAGCAGTTCTTC CASSLVTDGYNEQFF
TRBJ1-2 TRBD1 . TRBV2 TGTGCCAGCAGTGACCGACAGGGGCTCGGCTATGGCTACACCTTC CASSDRQGLGYGYTF
TRBJ2-3 TRBD2 . TRBV5-1 TGCGCCAGCAGACTCGCCTCTCTAGCGGGGAAAAGAGATACGCAGTATTTT CASRLASLAGKRDTQYF
TRBJ1-4 TRBD1 . TRBV4-1 TGCGCCAGCAGCCGGGCCGAAGGGACAGCTAGTAATGAAAAACTGTTTTTT CASSRAEGTASNEKLFF
TRBJ1-5 . . TRBV19 TGTGCCAGTAGTCAAAGTAGCAATCAGCCCCAGCATTTT CASSQSSNQPQHF
TRBJ1-1 . once TRBV7-2 TGTGCCAGCATCTTCCGGCCAGGATGGGACACTGAAGCTTTCTTT CASIFRPGWDTEAFF
TRBJ1-3 . . TRBV30 TGTGCCTGGAGGCCGTCGTTCAGGGACTCTGGAAACACCATATATTTT CAWRPSFRDSGNTIYF
TRBJ2-5 . . TRBV30 TGTGCCTGGAGTGTAGGGAAGAAGGAGACCCAGTACTTC CAWSVGKKETQYF
TRBJ1-1 . . TRBV6-5 TGTGCCAGCAGTTACTACAATCGGGCTTTCTTT CASSYYNRAFF
TRBJ2-1 . . TRBV10-3 TGTGCCATCAGCCCGGCTGGGATGGGGCAGTTCTTC CAISPAGMGQFF
TRBJ2-7 . . TRBV29-1 TGCAGCGTCGGAGGAAGGACAGATTCCTACGAGCAGTACTTC CSVGGRTDSYEQYF
TRBJ2-3 TRBD2 . TRBV9 TGTGCCAGCAGCGTAGGTGCGGGGGTTAGCACAGATACGCAGTATTTT CASSVGAGVSTDTQYF
TRBJ1-1 . . TRBV18 TGTGCCAGCTCATCCGGGTGGGGGGGAGCTTTCTTT CASSSGWGGAFF
TRBJ1-2 TRBD1 once TRBV7-2 TGTGCCAGCAGCGGTCGACAGGGATTTATTAACTATGGCTACACCTTC CASSGRQGFINYGYTF
TRBJ2-1 . . TRBV9 TGTGCCAGCAGCGCGGATCCGAACCGCGGGCTCCGGGGGAATGAGCAGTTCTTC CASSADPNRGLRGNEQFF
TRBJ2-3 TRBD2 . TRBV5-4 TGTGCCAGCAGCCTGCCTAGCGGGGGGGATACGCAGTATTTT CASSLPSGGDTQYF
TRBJ1-1 TRBD1 once TRBV10-3 TGTGCCATCCAGGACAGGGAGGATGCGACTGAAGCTTTCTTT CAIQDREDATEAFF
TRBJ2-3 TRBD1 . TRBV6-5 TGTGCCACCTCTCGGACAGGGTGGGATACGCAGTATTTT CATSRTGWDTQYF
TRBJ2-2 TRBD2 . TRBV14 TGTGCCAGCAATAACGGGGGGGTCGGCGGGGAGCTGTTTTTT CASNNGGVGGELFF
TRBJ2-7 . . TRBV7-2 TGTGCCAGCAGCGCAAGGGACAAATCCTACGAGCAGTACTTC CASSARDKSYEQYF
TRBJ1-1 . . TRBV30 TGTGCCTGGAGGTGGGGGCGTGGAACTGAAGCTTTCTTT CAWRWGRGTEAFF
TRBJ2-7 . medium-sized TRBV5-6 TGTGCCAGCAGCTTGAAGAGGTCCGACAGGACCGGCGAGCAGTACTTC CASSLKRSDRTGEQYF
TRBJ1-5 . . TRBV21-1 TGTGCCAGCAGCTCAAGAGGGGGACGCTATCAGAATCAGCCCCAGCATTTT CASSSRGGRYQNQPQHF
TRBJ2-1 . . TRBV19 TGTGCCAGTAGTGTTGGCTCCTACAATGAGCAGTTCTTC CASSVGSYNEQFF
TRBJ2-5 . . TRBV19 TGTGCCAGTAACCAAAAGTTGGGGGGAGAGACCCAGTACTTC CASNQKLGGETQYF
TRBJ1-1 . . TRBV7-2 TGTGCCAGCAGCTTATGGGTTAGGACTGAAGCTTTCTTT CASSLWVRTEAFF